Shown below are 30 T cell receptor beta chains from a single sample sequenced in a study of blood T cell repertoires in COVID-19. Sequencing was performed with immunoSEQ multiplex PCR; in TCRdb, only in-frame clones are kept and a portion is missing. This sample has around 50,000 clones; about 90% occur once, and the top ten carry around 21%. The sample taken for sequencing was peripheral blood. These receptors originate from a woman older than 75 with COVID-19, enrolled during active disease.

V is TRBV11-2 and J is TRBJ1-4; D not certain. Trimming pared 3 bases from V and 3 bases from J, leaving 17 bases between. Germline loops: CDR1 SGHAT, CDR2 FQNNGV. The length of the CDR3 is 17 residues. The CDR3 nucleotides read TGTGCCAGCAGCTTGCTAGGGAGCTCCGCCTCTAATGAAAAACTGTTTTTT. Protein sequence: CASSLLGSSASNEKLFF.

The rearrangement links TRBV6-1 to TRBJ1-1, with no clear D. There are 14 residues in the CDR3. V lost 3 bases and J 0 bases, leaving 8 bases between the germline ends. Germline V gene data show CDR1 as MNHNS and CDR2 as SASEGT. In nucleotides, the CDR3 is TGTGCCAGCAGTGATAGACACCTGAACACTGAAGCTTTCTTT. Protein sequence: CASSDRHLNTEAFF.

This clone was seen only once. The chain joins TRBV19 to TRBJ1-1; no firm D call. CDR3 size: 12 residues. Germline V CDR1 and CDR2: LNHDA, SQIVND (reference sequence). With 7 bases removed from V and 1 base from J, the gap between germline ends came to 7 bases. The DNA of the CDR3 is TGTGCCAGTAATTTAAAGAACACTGAAGCTTTCTTT. Protein sequence: CASNLKNTEAFF.

The chain carries TRBV11-2 and TRBJ1-2, with 8 bases that match TRBD1. Trimming removed 0 bases from V and 3 bases from J; junction bases left unmatched: 6. The CDR3 sequence is 16 residues long. CDR1 and CDR2 from the germline V gene are SGHAT and FQNNGV. The CDR3, as DNA: TGTGCCAGCAGCTTAGATCGGTGGACAGGGCACTATGGCTACACCTTC. It is translated as CASSLDRWTGHYGYTF.

This clone has a handful of counts. The rearrangement links TRBV15 to TRBJ2-2, with 9 bases aligning to TRBD2. After removal of 1 base from V and 2 bases from J, the junction contained 5 bases not matched to a gene. The CDR3 extends over 17 amino acids. The germline V gene has CDR1 LNHNV and CDR2 YYDKDF (reference sequence). CDR3 loop: CATSRVGSGGNTGELFF. The CDR3 region has the DNA TGTGCCACCAGCAGAGTCGGTAGCGGGGGAAACACCGGGGAGCTGTTTTTT.

The rearrangement links TRBV30 to TRBJ1-4, with D perhaps TRBD1 (5 bases). The germline gives CDR1 GTSNPN, CDR2 SVGIG (reference sequence). V was clipped by 5 bases and J by 5 bases, with 15 bases between them. The CDR3 sequence is 14 residues long. The CDR3 here is CAWDQTERNEKLFF. The CDR3 DNA is TGTGCCTGGGACCAGACAGAGAGAAATGAAAAACTGTTTTTT.

This chain uses TRBV18 with TRBJ2-3; TRBD2 matches at 8 bases. The CDR3 runs 16 residues. V shed 0 bases and J 1 base; nucleotides not matched to a gene: 3. Germline lookup yields CDR1 KGHSH and CDR2 LQKENI. In DNA, the CDR3 is TGTGCCAGCTCACCACCGACAGCGGGGGGCACAGATACGCAGTATTTT. Translating it yields CASSPPTAGGTDTQYF.

The chain uses TRBV5-1 and TRBJ2-3; 12 bases are a match to TRBD2. CDR3 length: 16 amino acids. Per the germline V gene, CDR1 is SGHRS and CDR2 is YFSETQ. After removal of 4 bases from V and 4 bases from J, the junction contained 7 bases not matched to a gene. Here the CDR3 DNA reads TGCGCCAGCAGCCCAGCTAGCGGGGGGGCGGCAGATACGCAGTATTTT. This codes for CASSPASGGAADTQYF.

The rearrangement links TRBV3-1 (or the pseudogene TRBV3-2) to TRBJ2-7; D is unclear. Germline loops: CDR1 LGHDT, CDR2 YNNKEL (reference sequence). V was cut by 0 bases and J by 2 bases, with 5 bases left in between. The CDR3 length is 13 residues. The CDR3 nucleotides are TGTGCCAGCAGCCAAGACGCGACCTACGAGCAGTACTTC. Translation: CASSQDATYEQYF.

The V gene is TRBV6-5, the J gene TRBJ1-5; the match to TRBD1 covers 9 bases. J gave up 10 bases and V 6 bases, and 7 bases lay outside the gene matches. Germline CDR1 and CDR2: MNHEY and SVGAGI. CDR3 length: 13 residues. CDR3 sequence reads: CASRGQGYVPQHF. CDR3 in DNA: TGTGCCAGCAGGGGACAGGGTTACGTACCCCAGCATTTT.

The chain links TRBV3-1 (or the pseudogene TRBV3-2) to TRBJ1-1; a possible D gene is TRBD1 (5 bases). Looked up from germline, CDR1 is LGHDT and CDR2 is YNNKEL (reference sequence). V was shortened by 6 bases and J by 4 bases, with 12 bases between the two germline ends. This CDR3 region has 13 residues. The CDR3 nucleotides read TGTGCCAGCAGTAGAGGGAGGGGCACTGAAGCTTTCTTT. As protein: CASSRGRGTEAFF.

CDR3 sequence reads: CASSSYPQGDTQYF. The CDR3 DNA sequence: TGTGCCAGCAGTTCGTACCCTCAGGGGGATACGCAGTATTTT. The chain links TRBV27 to TRBJ2-3; perhaps TRBD1 as D (6 bases). There are 14 residues in the CDR3. Germline V gives CDR1 MNHEY, CDR2 SMNVEV (reference sequence). V was pared by 4 bases and J by 6 bases, with 14 bases between.

This chain joins TRBV18 and TRBJ1-1, with TRBD1 matching 12 bases. Germline V gene sequence: CDR1 KGHSH, CDR2 LQKENI. With V trimmed by 0 bases and J by 8 bases, 1 base remained unmatched. The CDR3 is 14 amino acids. CDR3 sequence: CASSPPGTGGEAFF. In DNA form, the CDR3 reads TGTGCCAGCTCACCACCGGGGACAGGGGGCGAAGCTTTCTTT.

This sequence joins TRBV4-1 and TRBJ2-3; weak D call: TRBD1 (6 bases). CDR1 is MGHRA and CDR2 is YSYEKL in the germline V gene. V was trimmed by 1 base and J by 3 bases, leaving 17 bases between them. The CDR3 totals 17 residues. The CDR3 DNA sequence: TGCGCCAGCAGCCAAGTCTTGACAGGTTGGGGAACAGATACGCAGTATTTT. Its translation is CASSQVLTGWGTDTQYF.

This clone was seen more than once but under ten times. This chain joins TRBV5-6 and TRBJ2-5; D is undetermined. The CDR3 is 13 amino acids. Trimming removed 3 bases from V and 7 bases from J, with 13 bases in between. CDR1 and CDR2 from the germline V gene are SGHDT and YYEEEE. CDR3 sequence: CASSSTATGTQYF. The CDR3 DNA reads as TGTGCCAGCAGCTCGACGGCGACGGGGACCCAGTACTTC.

The rearrangement joins TRBV25-1 to TRBJ2-7, with D perhaps TRBD2 (5 bases). This CDR3 is built from 14 residues. Trimming removed 8 bases from V and 2 bases from J, with 16 bases in between. CDR1 and CDR2 from the germline V gene are MGHDK and SYGVNS. This CDR3 is CASGGNGIPYEQYF. CDR3 DNA sequence: TGTGCCAGCGGAGGTAACGGAATCCCCTACGAGCAGTACTTC.

This chain joins TRBV6-5 and TRBJ2-1; TRBD1 agrees at 9 bases. CDR1 and CDR2 from the germline V gene are MNHEY and SVGAGI. This CDR3 is 13 amino acids long. V gave up 7 bases and J gave up 7 bases; unmatched junction bases: 5. The DNA of the CDR3 is TGTGCCAGCACGGGGACAGGGTTGAATGAGCAGTTCTTC. This encodes CASTGTGLNEQFF.

The genes are TRBV12-5 and TRBJ2-7; tentatively, D is TRBD1 (5 bases). This CDR3 spans 13 amino acids. Trimming took off 5 bases at V and 6 bases at J, with 14 bases between the two ends. Germline lookup yields CDR1 LGHNT and CDR2 FRNRAP. CDR3 coding DNA: TGTGCTAGTGGTCCGCTCGCGACAGCCGAGCAGTACTTC. Protein product: CASGPLATAEQYF.

This clone showed up just a few times. The chain carries TRBV29-1 and TRBJ1-2; 8 nucleotides align to TRBD1. Germline CDR1 is SQVTM and CDR2 is ANQGSEA. Unmatched junction bases numbered 5, after V lost 3 bases and J lost 8 bases. The CDR3 sequence is 12 residues long. DNA of the CDR3: TGCAGCGTTGATCAGGGGGCCGAAGGCTACACCTTC. This codes for CSVDQGAEGYTF.

The rearrangement links TRBV19 to TRBJ1-3; D may be TRBD1 (5 bases). The germline V gene has CDR1 LNHDA and CDR2 SQIVND (reference sequence). The CDR3 sequence is 15 residues long. V was cut by 7 bases and J by 0 bases, with 13 bases left in between. The CDR3: CASTRGSSSGNTIYF. CDR3 nucleotides: TGTGCCAGTACTCGGGGGAGTAGCTCTGGAAACACCATATATTTT.

The rearrangement links TRBV19 to TRBJ2-2; 9 nucleotides align to TRBD1. Germline CDR1 and CDR2: LNHDA and SQIVND (reference sequence). The CDR3 runs to 15 residues. V was clipped by 1 base and J by 3 bases; unmatched bases: 0. CDR3 protein: CASSIGQGDTGELFF. The CDR3 DNA reads TGTGCCAGTAGTATAGGACAGGGGGACACCGGGGAGCTGTTTTTT.

The chain joins TRBV27 to TRBJ2-7; D may be TRBD2 (5 bases). The CDR3 has 15 amino acids. V shed 2 bases and J shed 2 bases, with 13 bases lying between them. Germline CDR1 and CDR2: MNHEY and SMNVEV (reference sequence). The CDR3 sequence is CASSLNGIGPYEQYF. In DNA, the CDR3 is TGTGCCAGCAGTTTAAACGGGATTGGGCCCTACGAGCAGTACTTC.

This clone was found a few times. The rearrangement uses TRBV7-9 and TRBJ2-7, with 9 bases identical to TRBD2. The CDR3 extends over 16 amino acids. Trimming at V came to 0 bases and at J to 5 bases, leaving 8 bases not matched to a gene. Germline V gene data show CDR1 as SEHNR and CDR2 as FQNEAQ (reference sequence). Here the CDR3 reads CASSLATLGTSNEQYF. The DNA of the CDR3 is TGTGCCAGCAGCTTAGCCACCCTGGGGACTAGCAACGAGCAGTACTTC. The full variable domain, in which reference TRBV7-9 and TRBJ2-7 provide the parts outside the CDR3, is DTGVSQNPRHKITKRGQNVTFRCDPISEHNRLYWYRQTLGQGPEFLTYFQNEAQLEKSRLLSDRFSAERPKGSFSTLEIQRTEQGDSAMYLCASSLATLGTSNEQYFGPGTRLTVT.

The J gene is TRBJ2-1, the V gene TRBV19; possible D gene TRBD1, 5 bases. The CDR3 has 13 residues. The V gene's germline CDR1 is LNHDA and CDR2 SQIVND (reference sequence). Trimming removed 2 bases from V and 5 bases from J, with 7 bases in between. CDR3 nucleotide sequence: TGTGCCAGTAGTATATTCAGGGACAATGAGCAGTTCTTC. Protein product: CASSIFRDNEQFF.

V gene TRBV6-6 combines with J gene TRBJ1-5, with D unclear. The CDR3 is 14 residues long. Per germline, CDR1 MNHNY and CDR2 SVGAGI (reference sequence). The V end was cut by 6 bases, the J end by 5 bases, with 14 bases between. The DNA for the CDR3 is TGTGCCAGCAGGGCCCCGCAGGTCTATCAGCCCCAGCATTTT. Translated: CASRAPQVYQPQHF.

The chain carries TRBV19 and TRBJ1-2; the D is unclear. V was cut by 5 bases and J by 0 bases, with 10 bases left in between. CDR1 and CDR2 (germline): LNHDA, SQIVND (reference sequence). This CDR3 is 14 amino acids long. The CDR3 loop reads CASSSTVTNYGYTF. The CDR3 coding sequence is TGTGCCAGTAGTTCTACAGTCACTAACTATGGCTACACCTTC.

V is TRBV19 and J is TRBJ1-2; D might be TRBD1 (6 bases). The CDR3 contains 14 residues. Trimming removed 5 bases at V and 7 bases at J, with 17 bases between. CDR1 is LNHDA and CDR2 is SQIVND in the germline V gene (reference sequence). The CDR3: CASSSQGTLLGYTF. CDR3 DNA sequence: TGTGCCAGTAGTTCACAGGGCACCCTTCTTGGCTACACCTTC.

This clone was recorded once. V is TRBV18 and J is TRBJ1-5; D possibly corresponds to TRBD1 (5 bases). The CDR3 totals 14 residues. V was cut by 2 bases and J by 5 bases, with 10 bases left in between. Germline assignment: CDR1 KGHSH and CDR2 LQKENI. CDR3: CASSPASRDQPQHF. CDR3 in DNA: TGTGCCAGCTCACCAGCGTCCAGGGATCAGCCCCAGCATTTT.

V usage is TRBV5-1 and J usage is TRBJ1-1; TRBD1 matches 7 bases. Trimming cost V 5 bases and J 7 bases; bases outside gene matches: 8. This CDR3 spans 13 amino acids. CDR1 is SGHRS and CDR2 is YFSETQ in the germline V gene. CDR3 sequence reads: CASRWDSSFEAFF. CDR3 sequence (DNA): TGCGCCAGCAGATGGGACAGCAGTTTTGAAGCTTTCTTT.

This clone was recorded a few times. The rearrangement uses TRBV19 and TRBJ1-5; D perhaps matches TRBD1 (5 bases). Germline CDR1 reads LNHDA; CDR2 reads SQIVND (reference sequence). Between the trimmed V and J ends, which lost 2 bases and 5 bases, there was a span of 16 bases. This CDR3 has 16 amino acids. CDR3 protein: CASSIIGRESYQPQHF. CDR3 sequence (DNA): TGTGCCAGTAGTATAATAGGCAGGGAATCCTATCAGCCCCAGCATTTT.